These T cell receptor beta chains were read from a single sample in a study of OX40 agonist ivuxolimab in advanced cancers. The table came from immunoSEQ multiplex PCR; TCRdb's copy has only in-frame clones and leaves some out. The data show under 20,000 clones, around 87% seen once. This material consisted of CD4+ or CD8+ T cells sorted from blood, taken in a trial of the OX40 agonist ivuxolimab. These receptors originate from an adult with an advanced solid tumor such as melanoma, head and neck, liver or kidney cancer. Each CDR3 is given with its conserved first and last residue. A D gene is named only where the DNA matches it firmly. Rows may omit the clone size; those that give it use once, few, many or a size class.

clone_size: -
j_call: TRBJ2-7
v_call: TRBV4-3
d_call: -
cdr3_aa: CASSQAGTGISYEQYF
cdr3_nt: TGCGCCAGCAGCCAAGCCGGGACCGGAATCTCCTACGAGCAGTACTTC

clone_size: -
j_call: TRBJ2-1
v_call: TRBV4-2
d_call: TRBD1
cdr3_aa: CASSSGTGLFPRGHEQFF
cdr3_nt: TGTGCCAGCAGCTCAGGGACAGGGTTGTTTCCTCGGGGGCATGAGCAGTTCTTC

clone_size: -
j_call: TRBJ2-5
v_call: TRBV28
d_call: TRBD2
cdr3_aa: CASSLGRGLADLQETQYF
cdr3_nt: TGTGCCAGCAGTTTAGGCAGGGGACTAGCGGATCTCCAAGAGACCCAGTACTTC

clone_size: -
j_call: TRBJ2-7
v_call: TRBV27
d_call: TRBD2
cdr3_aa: CASHSGLAGGLYF
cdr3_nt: TGTGCCAGTCACAGTGGGCTAGCGGGAGGGTTGTACTTC

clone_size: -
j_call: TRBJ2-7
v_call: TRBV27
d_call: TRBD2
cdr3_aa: CASSLSGLAGLYEQYF
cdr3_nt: TGTGCCAGCAGTTTATCGGGACTAGCGGGGCTATACGAGCAGTACTTC

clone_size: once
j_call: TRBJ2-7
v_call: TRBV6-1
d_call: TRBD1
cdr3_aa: CASSRQGPYEQYF
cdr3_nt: TGTGCCAGCAGTAGACAGGGCCCGTACGAGCAGTACTTC

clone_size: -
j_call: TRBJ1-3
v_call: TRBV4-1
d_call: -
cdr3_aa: CASSQEPREGGNTIYF
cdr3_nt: TGCGCCAGCAGCCAAGAGCCCAGGGAGGGTGGAAACACCATATATTTT

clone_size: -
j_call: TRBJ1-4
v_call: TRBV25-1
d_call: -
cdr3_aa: CASSELAASNEKLFF
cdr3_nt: TGTGCCAGCAGTGAATTGGCAGCTTCTAATGAAAAACTGTTTTTT

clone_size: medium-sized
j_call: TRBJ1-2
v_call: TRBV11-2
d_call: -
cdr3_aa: CASSLDWAGVDGYTF
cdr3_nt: TGTGCCAGCAGCTTAGATTGGGCAGGGGTCGATGGCTACACCTTC

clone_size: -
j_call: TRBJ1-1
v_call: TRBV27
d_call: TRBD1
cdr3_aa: CASSLFGTENTEAFF
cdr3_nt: TGTGCCAGCAGTTTATTTGGGACAGAGAACACTGAAGCTTTCTTT

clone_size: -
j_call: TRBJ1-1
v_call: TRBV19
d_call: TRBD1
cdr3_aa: CASSTSDRITEAFF
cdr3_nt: TGTGCCAGTAGTACCTCGGACAGGATTACTGAAGCTTTCTTT

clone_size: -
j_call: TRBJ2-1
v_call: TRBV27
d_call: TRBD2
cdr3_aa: CASSLPSGRNSYEQFF
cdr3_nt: TGTGCCAGCAGTTTACCTAGCGGGAGAAATAGCTATGAGCAGTTCTTC

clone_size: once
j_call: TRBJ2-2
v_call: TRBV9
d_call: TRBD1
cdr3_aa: CASSARDRSTGELFF
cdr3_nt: TGTGCCAGCAGCGCCCGGGACAGGAGCACCGGGGAGCTGTTTTTT

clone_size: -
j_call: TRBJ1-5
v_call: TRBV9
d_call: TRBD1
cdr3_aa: CASSVEDRGQPQHF
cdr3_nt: TGTGCCAGCAGCGTAGAAGACAGGGGCCAGCCCCAGCATTTT

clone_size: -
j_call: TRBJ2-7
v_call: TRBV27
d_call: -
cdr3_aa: CASSSDKSYEQYF
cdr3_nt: TGTGCCAGCAGTTCGGACAAGTCCTACGAGCAGTACTTC

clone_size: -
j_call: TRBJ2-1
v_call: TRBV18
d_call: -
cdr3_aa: CASSPGLSSYNEQFF
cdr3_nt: TGTGCCAGCTCACCGGGCCTGAGCTCCTACAATGAGCAGTTCTTC

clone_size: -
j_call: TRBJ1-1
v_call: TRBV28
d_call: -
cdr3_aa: CASLRAFYRADGTEAFF
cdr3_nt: TGTGCCAGTCTCAGGGCCTTTTACAGGGCGGATGGCACTGAAGCTTTCTTT

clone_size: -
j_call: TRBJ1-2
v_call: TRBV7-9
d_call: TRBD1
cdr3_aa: CASSPGGSIGYTF
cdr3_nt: TGTGCCAGCAGCCCAGGGGGCAGCATTGGCTACACCTTC

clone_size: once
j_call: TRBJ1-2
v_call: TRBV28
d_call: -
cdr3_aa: CASSLDQYYGYTF
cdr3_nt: TGTGCCAGCAGTTTAGACCAGTACTATGGCTACACCTTC

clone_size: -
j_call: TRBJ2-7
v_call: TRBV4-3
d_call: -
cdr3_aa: CASSPDQGRSYEQYF
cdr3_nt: TGCGCCAGCAGCCCAGATCAGGGAAGATCCTACGAGCAGTACTTC

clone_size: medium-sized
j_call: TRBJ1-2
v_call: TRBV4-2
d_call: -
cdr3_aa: CASSQDSPSVSGYGYTF
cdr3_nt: TGTGCCAGCAGCCAAGATAGCCCCTCAGTCTCAGGCTATGGCTACACCTTC

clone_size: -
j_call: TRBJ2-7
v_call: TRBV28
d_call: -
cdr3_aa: CASSLRQPYEQYF
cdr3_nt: TGTGCCAGCAGTTTACGACAGCCCTACGAGCAGTACTTC

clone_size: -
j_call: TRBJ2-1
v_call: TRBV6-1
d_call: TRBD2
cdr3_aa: CASFSGYNNEQFF
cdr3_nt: TGTGCCAGCTTTAGCGGGTATAACAATGAGCAGTTCTTC

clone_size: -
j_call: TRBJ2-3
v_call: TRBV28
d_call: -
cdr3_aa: CASSPPDPSTDTQYF
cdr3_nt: TGTGCCAGCAGTCCACCCGATCCTAGCACAGATACGCAGTATTTT

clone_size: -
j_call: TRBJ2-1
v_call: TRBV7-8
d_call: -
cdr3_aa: CASSLEFGGNEQFF
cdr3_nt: TGTGCCAGCAGCTTAGAGTTCGGGGGTAATGAGCAGTTCTTC

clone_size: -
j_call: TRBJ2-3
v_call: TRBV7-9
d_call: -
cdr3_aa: CASSLALTGADTQYF
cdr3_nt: TGTGCCAGCAGCTTAGCGCTAACCGGCGCAGATACGCAGTATTTT

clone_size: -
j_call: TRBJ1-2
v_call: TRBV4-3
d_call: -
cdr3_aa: CASSQGWRANYGYTF
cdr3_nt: TGCGCCAGCAGCCAAGGATGGAGGGCGAACTATGGCTACACCTTC

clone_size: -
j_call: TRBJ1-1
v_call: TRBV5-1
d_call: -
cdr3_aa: CASRPTGSTEAFF
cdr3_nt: TGCGCCAGCAGGCCCACAGGGTCCACTGAAGCTTTCTTT

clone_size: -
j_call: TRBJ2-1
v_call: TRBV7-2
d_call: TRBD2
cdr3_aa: CASSFGRGYNEQFF
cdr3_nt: TGTGCCAGCAGCTTCGGGAGGGGGTACAATGAGCAGTTCTTC

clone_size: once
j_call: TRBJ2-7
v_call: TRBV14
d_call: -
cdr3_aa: CASRGDASEQYF
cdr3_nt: TGTGCCAGCAGAGGGGATGCGAGCGAGCAGTACTTC

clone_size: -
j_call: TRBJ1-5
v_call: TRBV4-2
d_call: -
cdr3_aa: CASSQVGATQPQHF
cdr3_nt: TGTGCCAGCAGCCAAGTGGGTGCTACTCAGCCCCAGCATTTT

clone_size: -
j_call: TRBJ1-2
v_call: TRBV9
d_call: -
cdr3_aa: CASSVGPGLYGYTF
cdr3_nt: TGTGCCAGCAGCGTAGGCCCAGGACTCTATGGCTACACCTTC

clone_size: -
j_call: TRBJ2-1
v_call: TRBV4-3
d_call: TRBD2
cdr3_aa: CASSQDRRTGGMEQFF
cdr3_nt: TGCGCCAGCAGCCAAGATCGGAGGACGGGAGGTATGGAGCAGTTCTTC

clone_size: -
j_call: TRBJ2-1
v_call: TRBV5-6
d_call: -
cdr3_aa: CASSLGRSYNEQFF
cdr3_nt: TGTGCCAGCAGCTTGGGCAGGTCCTACAATGAGCAGTTCTTC

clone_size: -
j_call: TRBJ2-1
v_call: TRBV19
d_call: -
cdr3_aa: CASGTGRSYNEQFF
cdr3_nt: TGTGCCAGTGGCACAGGGCGCTCCTACAATGAGCAGTTCTTC

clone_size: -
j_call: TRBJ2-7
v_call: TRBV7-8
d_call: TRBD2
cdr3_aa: CASSLAGIGLAVNEQYF
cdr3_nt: TGTGCCAGCAGCTTAGCGGGTATCGGACTAGCGGTGAACGAGCAGTACTTC

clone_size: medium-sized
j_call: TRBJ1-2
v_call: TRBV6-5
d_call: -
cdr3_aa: CASSLQGGSDGYTF
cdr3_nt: TGTGCCAGCAGTTTACAGGGAGGATCGGATGGCTACACCTTC

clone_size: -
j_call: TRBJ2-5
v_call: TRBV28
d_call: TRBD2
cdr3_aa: CASSFLSSGSGVEETQYF
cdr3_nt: TGTGCCAGCAGTTTTTTGTCTAGCGGGAGTGGGGTGGAGGAGACCCAGTACTTC

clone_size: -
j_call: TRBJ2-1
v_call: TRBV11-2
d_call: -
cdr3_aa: CASSLGGSNNEQFF
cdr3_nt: TGTGCCAGCAGCTTAGGGGGGAGTAACAATGAGCAGTTCTTC

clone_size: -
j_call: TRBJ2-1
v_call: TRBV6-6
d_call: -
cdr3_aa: CASSYSREFYNEQFF
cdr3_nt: TGTGCCAGCAGTTACTCTCGGGAGTTTTACAATGAGCAGTTCTTC

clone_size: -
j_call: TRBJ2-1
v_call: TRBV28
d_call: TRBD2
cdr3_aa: CASSPIGLEGNEQFF
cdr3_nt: TGTGCCAGCAGTCCTATCGGACTAGAGGGCAATGAGCAGTTCTTC